This T cell receptor (beta chain) was recorded in a study of T cell responses to AZD1222 COVID-19 vaccine. This clone was detected once. Antigen specificity is unknown. The germline V and J ends were trimmed by 3 bases and 10 bases, with 19 bases remaining between them. This CDR3 spans 14 amino acids. Germline CDR1 reads SGHNT; CDR2 reads YYREEE (reference sequence). Points from the study as a whole: Two doses of AZD1222 preceded a rise in Spike-specific TCR breadth and depth. Clonal diversity was possibly underestimated, and the donors were mostly white British, with more females.

Generated by immunoSEQ multiplex PCR, the TCRdb table keeps only in-frame clones and is missing some. Among 150,000 or so clones listed, about 89% were seen once. The sequencing used peripheral blood, collected on day 0 of AZD1222 vaccination. The chain carries TRBV5-4 and TRBJ1-1; no firm D call. The sequence derives from an adult in good health. CDR3 residues: CASSYLAGASGAFF. CDR3 DNA sequence: TGTGCCAGCAGCTATCTAGCCGGAGCGTCCGGAGCTTTCTTT.